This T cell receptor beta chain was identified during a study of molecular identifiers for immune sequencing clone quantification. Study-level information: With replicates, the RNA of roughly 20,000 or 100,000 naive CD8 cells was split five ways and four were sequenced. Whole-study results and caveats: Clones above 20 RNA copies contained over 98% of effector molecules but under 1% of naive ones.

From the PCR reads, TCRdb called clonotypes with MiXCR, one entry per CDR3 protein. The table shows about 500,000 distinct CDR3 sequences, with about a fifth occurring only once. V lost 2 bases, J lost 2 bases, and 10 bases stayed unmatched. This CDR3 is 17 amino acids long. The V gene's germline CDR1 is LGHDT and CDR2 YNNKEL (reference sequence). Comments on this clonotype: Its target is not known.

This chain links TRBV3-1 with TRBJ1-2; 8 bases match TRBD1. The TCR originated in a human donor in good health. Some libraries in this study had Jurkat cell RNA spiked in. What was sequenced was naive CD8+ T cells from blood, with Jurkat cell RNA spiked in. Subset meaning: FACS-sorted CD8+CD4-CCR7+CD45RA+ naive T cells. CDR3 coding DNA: TGTGCCAGCAGCCAATCCCACCCGGACAGGGTCAACTATGGCTACACCTTC. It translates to CASSQSHPDRVNYGYTF.